The text below deals with one T cell receptor beta chain. Per germline, CDR1 LNHDA and CDR2 SQIVND (reference sequence). Trimming shortened V by 4 bases and J by 3 bases, and 13 bases separated the two germline ends. The CDR3 consists of 14 residues. This table comes from immunoSEQ multiplex PCR, and its TCRdb copy is limited to in-frame clones, with some not included. The profile shows fewer than 1.8 million clones, less than 99% of them singletons. The sample is drawn from a study of shared clonotypes between healthy human individuals. The genes are TRBV19 and TRBJ2-7; D possibly uses TRBD1 or TRBD2 (6 bases each). This TCR derives from a man aged 25-40 years in good health. The sequencing sample was made of naive CD4+ T cells sorted from blood. Subset defined: CD45RA+ positively selected. CDR3 in amino acids: CASSRSGAHYEQYF. In DNA form, the CDR3 reads TGTGCCAGTAGTAGATCGGGGGCGCACTACGAGCAGTACTTC.